Listed here is a single T cell receptor (beta chain). Trimming cost V 5 bases and J 3 bases, with 13 bases left between them. The CDR3 is 14 amino acids. The germline gives CDR1 SEHNR, CDR2 FQNEAQ (reference sequence). The data derive from a study of patients and donors after allogeneic stem cell transplantation. Using its own MiXCR run on the RT-PCR reads, TCRdb lists one record per CDR3 protein. This table holds about a million distinct CDR3 sequences, roughly 18% found once. The specimen sequenced was blood, either unsorted or a sorted T cell fraction (not recorded which). The sequence was collected from a human donor who was either an allogeneic HSCT recipient or a stem cell or donor lymphocyte infusion donor (not recorded which). It is not recorded whose cells these are; they may come from a transplant donor. The chain is built from TRBV7-9 and TRBJ1-1, with D maybe TRBD1 (6 bases). Written as DNA, the CDR3 is TGTGCCAGCAGCCGAGGACAGACGGACACTGAAGCTTTCTTT. Translation: CASSRGQTDTEAFF. The whole variable domain, filled in from reference TRBV7-9 and TRBJ1-1, reads DTGVSQNPRHKITKRGQNVTFRCDPISEHNRLYWYRQTLGQGPEFLTYFQNEAQLEKSRLLSDRFSAERPKGSFSTLEIQRTEQGDSAMYLCASSRGQTDTEAFFGQGTRLTVV.